This TCR beta chain was documented in a study of CD8+CD57+ T cells in acquired aplastic anemia. Study-wide background: Isolated CD4+ and CD8+ cells, once sorted, yielded DNA averaging roughly 3.2 ug. General study points: A set of twenty-nine CD8+ CDR3 sequences was shared between patients and controls, and these sequences appeared highly expressed in patients. Patients showed no significant difference from controls in CD8+ Simpson's diversity.

This clonotype was seen repeatedly, ten times or more. Its specificity is unknown. Relative to the germline gene, one junction end is altered; a read error may explain this. CDR3 and TCR beta VDJ profiling relied on a genomic DNA template. Using its own MiXCR run on the reads, TCRdb lists one record per CDR3 protein. The sample gives approximately 70,000 distinct CDR3 sequences, around 55% of which show up once; 2% to 3% is in the top ten. The CDR3 has 14 amino acids. Per germline, CDR1 MGHRA and CDR2 YSYEKL. The sequence derives from a human donor in good health, serving as a control. Sequencing was done on a sample of sorted CD4+, CD8+, or CD8+CD57+ T cells (not recorded which) from PBMCs. V is TRBV4-1 and J is TRBJ1-6; D perhaps matches TRBD1 (5 bases). CDR3 sequence: CASSQGLGGSPPHF. The CDR3 DNA sequence: TGCGCCAGCAGCCAGGGGCTCGGTGGATCACCCCCCCACTTT.